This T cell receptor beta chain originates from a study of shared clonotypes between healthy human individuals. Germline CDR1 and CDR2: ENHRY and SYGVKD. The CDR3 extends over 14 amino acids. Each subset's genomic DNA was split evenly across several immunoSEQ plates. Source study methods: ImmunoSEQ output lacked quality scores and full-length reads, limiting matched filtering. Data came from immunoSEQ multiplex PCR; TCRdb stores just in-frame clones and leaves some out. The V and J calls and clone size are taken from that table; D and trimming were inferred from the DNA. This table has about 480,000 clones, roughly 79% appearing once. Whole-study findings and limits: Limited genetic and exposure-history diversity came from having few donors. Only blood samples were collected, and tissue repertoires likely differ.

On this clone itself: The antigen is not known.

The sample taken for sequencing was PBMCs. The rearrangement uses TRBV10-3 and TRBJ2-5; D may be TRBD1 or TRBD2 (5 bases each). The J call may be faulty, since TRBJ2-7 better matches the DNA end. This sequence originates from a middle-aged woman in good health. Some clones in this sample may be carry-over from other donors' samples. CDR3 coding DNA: TGTGCCATCAGTGAAGGTCGGGACGTCTACGAGCAGTACTTC. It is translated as CAISEGRDVYEQYF.